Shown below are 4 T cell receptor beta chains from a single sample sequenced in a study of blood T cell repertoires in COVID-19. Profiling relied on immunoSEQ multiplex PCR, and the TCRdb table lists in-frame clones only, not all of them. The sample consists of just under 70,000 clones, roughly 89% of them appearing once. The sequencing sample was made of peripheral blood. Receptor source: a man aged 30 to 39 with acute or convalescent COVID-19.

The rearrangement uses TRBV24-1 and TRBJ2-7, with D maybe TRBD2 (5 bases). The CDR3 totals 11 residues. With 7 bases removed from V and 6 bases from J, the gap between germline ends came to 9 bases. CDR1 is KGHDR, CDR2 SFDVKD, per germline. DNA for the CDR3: TGTGCCACCAGCCGGGGTTTCGAGCAGTACTTC. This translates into CATSRGFEQYF.

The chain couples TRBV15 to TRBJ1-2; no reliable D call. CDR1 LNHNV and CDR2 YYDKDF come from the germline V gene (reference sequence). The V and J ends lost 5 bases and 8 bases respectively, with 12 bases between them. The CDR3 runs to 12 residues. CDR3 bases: TGTGCCACCAGCCAGCCAGGTCTGGGCTACACCTTC. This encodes CATSQPGLGYTF.

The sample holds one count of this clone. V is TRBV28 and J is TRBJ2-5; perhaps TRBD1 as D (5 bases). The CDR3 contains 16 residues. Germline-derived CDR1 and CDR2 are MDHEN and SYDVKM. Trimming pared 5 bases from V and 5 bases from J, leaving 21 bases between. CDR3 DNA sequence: TGTGCCAGCAGTCCCCCCTTGACAGACTTATATGAGACCCAGTACTTC. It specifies CASSPPLTDLYETQYF.

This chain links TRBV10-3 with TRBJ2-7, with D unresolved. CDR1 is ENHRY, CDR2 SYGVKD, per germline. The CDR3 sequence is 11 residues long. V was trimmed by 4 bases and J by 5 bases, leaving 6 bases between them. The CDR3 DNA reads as TGTGCCATCAGTGCCAGCGACGAGCAGTACTTC. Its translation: CAISASDEQYF.